A single sample gave rise to the 15 T cell receptor beta chains below, sequenced in a study of OX40 agonist ivuxolimab in advanced cancers. The data were produced by immunoSEQ multiplex PCR, yet TCRdb's version contains in-frame clones alone and is incomplete. The table shows more than 10,000 clones, with about 85% occurring only once. Sample: CD4+ or CD8+ T cells sorted from blood, taken in a trial of the OX40 agonist ivuxolimab. The receptors derive from an adult with an advanced solid tumor such as melanoma, head and neck, liver or kidney cancer.

This chain joins TRBV18 and TRBJ1-5, with 7 bases aligning to TRBD1. This CDR3 spans 15 amino acids. Germline loops: CDR1 KGHSH, CDR2 LQKENI. With V trimmed by 4 bases and J by 2 bases, 5 bases remained unmatched. The DNA of the CDR3 is TGTGCCAGCTCACAGACAGGGTCGGGCAATCAGCCCCAGCATTTT. Translated: CASSQTGSGNQPQHF. Full variable domain (outside the CDR3, taken from reference TRBV18 and TRBJ1-5): NAGVMQNPRHLVRRRGQEARLRCSPMKGHSHVYWYRQLPEEGLKFMVYLQKENIIDESGMPKERFSAEFPKEGPSILRIQQVVRGDSAAYFCASSQTGSGNQPQHFGDGTRLSIL.

The gene calls are TRBV29-1 and TRBJ2-1; 9 bases agree with TRBD2. The CDR3 contains 13 residues. Germline-derived CDR1 and CDR2 are SQVTM and ANQGSEA. J was trimmed by 9 bases and V by 0 bases; bases with no gene match: 3. Written as DNA, the CDR3 is TGCAGCGTTGAAGAGTTTAGCGGGAGTGAGCAGTTCTTC. Its protein product is CSVEEFSGSEQFF.

The V call is TRBV19, the J call TRBJ1-3, with no clear D. Germline CDR1 and CDR2: LNHDA and SQIVND (reference sequence). The length of the CDR3 is 13 residues. Deletions cut 6 bases from V and 0 bases from J, with 6 bases between. In DNA, the CDR3 is TGTGCCAGTAGCCCGGACTCTGGAAACACCATATATTTT. Translated: CASSPDSGNTIYF.

The V call is TRBV7-9, the J call TRBJ2-3; 7 nucleotides line up with TRBD2. Germline V gene lookup returns CDR1 SEHNR and CDR2 FQNEAQ (reference sequence). The CDR3 runs 15 residues. V was pared by 2 bases and J by 4 bases, with 6 bases of the junction left unmatched. The CDR3: CASSLREGPSDTQYF. The CDR3 coding sequence is TGTGCCAGCAGCTTAAGGGAGGGCCCTTCAGATACGCAGTATTTT. Based on the CDR3 plus reference TRBV7-9 and TRBJ2-3, the full variable domain is DTGVSQNPRHKITKRGQNVTFRCDPISEHNRLYWYRQTLGQGPEFLTYFQNEAQLEKSRLLSDRFSAERPKGSFSTLEIQRTEQGDSAMYLCASSLREGPSDTQYFGPGTRLTVL.

The rearrangement joins TRBV4-2 to TRBJ1-3, with 7 nucleotides matching TRBD1. V dropped 4 bases and J dropped 0; count of bases not matched to a gene: 3. The CDR3 is made up of 15 amino acids. The germline gives CDR1 LGHNA, CDR2 YNFKEQ. DNA for the CDR3: TGTGCCAGCAGCCCCTGGGACAGCTCTGGAAACACCATATATTTT. It is translated as CASSPWDSSGNTIYF.

The chain has TRBV15 and TRBJ2-7, with TRBD1 matching over 9 bases. CDR1 is LNHNV, CDR2 YYDKDF, per germline (reference sequence). This CDR3 is built from 14 residues. The trim removed 3 bases at V and 3 bases at J, leaving 3 bases unmatched. CDR3 amino acids: CATSRGQGYYEQYF. DNA for the CDR3: TGTGCCACCAGCAGGGGACAGGGATACTACGAGCAGTACTTC.

This chain uses TRBV27 with TRBJ1-1, with 7 bases lining up with TRBD1. V was clipped by 6 bases and J by 10 bases; unmatched bases: 5. The CDR3 length is 11 residues. Germline CDR1 is MNHEY and CDR2 is SMNVEV (reference sequence). CDR3 sequence: CASRQGWVAFF. The CDR3 coding sequence is TGTGCCAGCAGACAGGGGTGGGTAGCTTTCTTT.

This clone was seen only a few times. J is TRBJ2-6 and V is TRBV6-4; 9 nucleotides align to TRBD1. The germline gives CDR1 MRHNA, CDR2 SNTAGT. This CDR3 has 17 amino acids. Trimming took 0 bases from V and 0 from J; bases not matched to a gene: 0. In DNA form, the CDR3 reads TGTGCCAGCAGTGACTCGACAGGGGGCTCTGGGGCCAACGTCCTGACTTTC. Its protein is CASSDSTGGSGANVLTF.

V is TRBV6-6 and J is TRBJ2-1; TRBD2 agrees at 14 bases. The ends lost 7 bases at V and 10 bases at J; junction bases unmatched: 6. Looked up from germline, CDR1 is MNHNY and CDR2 is SVGAGI (reference sequence). The CDR3 runs to 14 residues. Here the CDR3 DNA reads TGTGCCAGCAACGGACTAGCGGGAGGAGGCGAGCAGTTCTTC. It codes for CASNGLAGGGEQFF.

The chain carries TRBV27 and TRBJ1-1; a weak D match, TRBD1 (6 bases). The CDR3 is 15 residues long. The V gene lost 6 bases and the J gene lost 4 bases, with 18 bases spanning the gap. Per the germline V gene, CDR1 is MNHEY and CDR2 is SMNVEV (reference sequence). The CDR3 is CASSQSLTGSTEAFF. CDR3 nucleotide sequence: TGTGCCAGCAGCCAGAGTTTGACAGGTTCCACTGAAGCTTTCTTT.

This chain connects TRBV5-8 to TRBJ2-3, with TRBD1 matching over 10 bases. This CDR3 has 14 residues. J gave up 6 bases and V 4 bases, and 5 bases lay outside the gene matches. Germline loops: CDR1 SGHTS, CDR2 YDEGEE. CDR3: CASSIGTGVDTQYF. DNA for the CDR3: TGTGCCAGCAGCATCGGGACAGGGGTGGATACGCAGTATTTT.

The CDR3 sequence is CASGKTQYF. As DNA, the CDR3 is TGCGCCAGCGGCAAGACCCAGTACTTC. The V and J genes are TRBV23-1 and TRBJ2-5; no clear D gene. TRBV23-1 is filed as an ORF, its function uncertain. This CDR3 is built from 9 residues. With 8 bases removed from V and 6 bases from J, the gap between germline ends came to 4 bases.

This CDR3 is CASSLSKTVPGQGNYGYTF. CDR3 DNA: TGTGCCAGCAGTTTATCCAAGACTGTCCCGGGACAGGGGAACTATGGCTACACCTTC. The rearrangement joins TRBV27 to TRBJ1-2, with 10 nucleotides matching TRBD1. V gave up 0 bases and J gave up 2 bases; unmatched junction bases: 12. The CDR3 sequence is 19 residues long. Germline CDR1 reads MNHEY; CDR2 reads SMNVEV (reference sequence).

The CDR3 reads CASSERDYEQYF. The CDR3 nucleotides are TGTGCCAGCAGCGAGCGGGACTACGAGCAGTACTTC. This chain links TRBV9 with TRBJ2-7; 7 bases align to TRBD2. CDR1 SGDLS and CDR2 YYNGEE come from the germline V gene. The CDR3 has 12 residues. With 3 bases clipped from V and 3 bases from J, the junction kept 0 bases outside the gene matches.

V and J are TRBV7-5 and TRBJ2-4. TRBV7-5 is annotated as a pseudogene. The CDR3 loop spans 11 amino acids. The CDR3 loop is CARSGHGIQYF. The CDR3 nucleotides are TGTGCCAGAAGCGGTCATGGCATTCAGTACTTC.